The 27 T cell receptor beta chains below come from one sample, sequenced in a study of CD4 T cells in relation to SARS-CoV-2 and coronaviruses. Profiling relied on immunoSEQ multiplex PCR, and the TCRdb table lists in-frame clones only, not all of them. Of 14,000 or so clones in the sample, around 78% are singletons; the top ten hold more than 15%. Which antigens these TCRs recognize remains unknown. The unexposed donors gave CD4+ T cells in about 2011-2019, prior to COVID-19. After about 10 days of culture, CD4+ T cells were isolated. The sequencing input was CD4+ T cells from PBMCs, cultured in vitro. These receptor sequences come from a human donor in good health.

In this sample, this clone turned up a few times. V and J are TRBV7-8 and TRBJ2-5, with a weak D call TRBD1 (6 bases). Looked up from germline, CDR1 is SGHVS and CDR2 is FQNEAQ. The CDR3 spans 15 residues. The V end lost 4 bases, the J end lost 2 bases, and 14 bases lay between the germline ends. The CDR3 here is CASSSRWGQQETQYF. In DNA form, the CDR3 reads TGTGCCAGCAGCTCGAGATGGGGGCAACAAGAGACCCAGTACTTC.

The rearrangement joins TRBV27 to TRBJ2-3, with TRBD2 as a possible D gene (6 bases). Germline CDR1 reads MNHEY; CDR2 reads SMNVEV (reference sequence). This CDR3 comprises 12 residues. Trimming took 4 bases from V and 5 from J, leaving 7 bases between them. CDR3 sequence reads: CASSSGGDTQYF. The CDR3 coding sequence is TGTGCCAGCAGTTCCGGGGGAGATACGCAGTATTTT.

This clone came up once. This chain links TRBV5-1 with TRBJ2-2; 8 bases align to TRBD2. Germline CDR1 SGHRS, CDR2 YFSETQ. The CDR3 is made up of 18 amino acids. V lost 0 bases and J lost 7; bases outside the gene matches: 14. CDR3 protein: CASSLASSGSVGGGELFF. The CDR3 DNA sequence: TGCGCCAGCAGCTTGGCTTCAAGCGGGAGTGTCGGTGGCGGGGAGCTGTTTTTT. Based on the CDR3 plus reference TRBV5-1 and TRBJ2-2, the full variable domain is KAGVTQTPRYLIKTRGQQVTLSCSPISGHRSVSWYQQTPGQGLQFLFEYFSETQRNKGNFPGRFSGRQFSNSRSEMNVSTLELGDSALYLCASSLASSGSVGGGELFFGEGSRLTVL.

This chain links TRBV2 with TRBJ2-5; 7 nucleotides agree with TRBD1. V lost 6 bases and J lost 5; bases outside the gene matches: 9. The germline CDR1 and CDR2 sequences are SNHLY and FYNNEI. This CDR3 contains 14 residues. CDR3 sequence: CASRTGQRWETQYF. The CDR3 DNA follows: TGTGCCAGCAGGACGGGACAGCGCTGGGAGACCCAGTACTTC.

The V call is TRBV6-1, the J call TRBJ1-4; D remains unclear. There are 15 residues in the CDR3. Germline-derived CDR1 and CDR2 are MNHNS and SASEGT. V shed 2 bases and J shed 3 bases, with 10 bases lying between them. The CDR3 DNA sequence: TGTGCCAGCAGTGAATGGGTGGATTCTAATGAAAAACTGTTTTTT. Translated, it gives CASSEWVDSNEKLFF.

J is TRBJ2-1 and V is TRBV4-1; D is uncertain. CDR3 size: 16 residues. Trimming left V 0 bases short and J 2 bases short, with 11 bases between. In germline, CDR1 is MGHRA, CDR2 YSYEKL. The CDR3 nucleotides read TGCGCCAGCAGCCAAGATCCTAGTATCGCCTACAATGAGCAGTTCTTC. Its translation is CASSQDPSIAYNEQFF.

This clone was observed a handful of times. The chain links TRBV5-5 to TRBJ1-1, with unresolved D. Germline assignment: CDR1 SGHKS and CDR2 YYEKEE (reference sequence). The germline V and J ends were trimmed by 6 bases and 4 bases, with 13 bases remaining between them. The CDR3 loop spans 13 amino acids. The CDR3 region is CASTLEEITEAFF. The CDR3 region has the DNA TGTGCCAGCACCCTGGAGGAGATCACTGAAGCTTTCTTT.

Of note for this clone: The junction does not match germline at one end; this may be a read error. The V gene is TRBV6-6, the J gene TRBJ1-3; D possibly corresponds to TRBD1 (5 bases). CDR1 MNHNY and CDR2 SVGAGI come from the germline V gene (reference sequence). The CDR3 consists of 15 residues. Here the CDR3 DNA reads TGTGCCAGCAGTGACTCACAGGTCTCTGGAAACACCATATATTTT. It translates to CASSDSQVSGNTIYF.

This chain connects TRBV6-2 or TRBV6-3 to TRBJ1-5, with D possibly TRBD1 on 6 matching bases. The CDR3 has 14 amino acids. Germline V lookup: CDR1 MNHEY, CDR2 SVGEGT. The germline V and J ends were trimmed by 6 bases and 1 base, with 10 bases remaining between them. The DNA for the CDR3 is TGTGCCAGCAGCCGGGACACGAGCAATCAGCCCCAGCATTTT. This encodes CASSRDTSNQPQHF.

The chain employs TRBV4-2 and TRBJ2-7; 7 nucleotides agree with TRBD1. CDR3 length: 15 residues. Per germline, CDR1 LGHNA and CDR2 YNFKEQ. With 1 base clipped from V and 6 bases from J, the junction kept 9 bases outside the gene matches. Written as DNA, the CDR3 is TGTGCCAGCAGCCAAGGGCCACAGGGGTTCCCCGAGCAGTACTTC. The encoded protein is CASSQGPQGFPEQYF.

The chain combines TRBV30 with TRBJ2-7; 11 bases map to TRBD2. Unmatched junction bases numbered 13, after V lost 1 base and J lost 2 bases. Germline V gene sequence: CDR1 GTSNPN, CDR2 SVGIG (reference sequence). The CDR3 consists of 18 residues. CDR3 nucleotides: TGTGCCTGGAGTGCGACTAGCGGGGCCCCTTATTCCCCCTACGAGCAGTACTTC. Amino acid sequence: CAWSATSGAPYSPYEQYF.

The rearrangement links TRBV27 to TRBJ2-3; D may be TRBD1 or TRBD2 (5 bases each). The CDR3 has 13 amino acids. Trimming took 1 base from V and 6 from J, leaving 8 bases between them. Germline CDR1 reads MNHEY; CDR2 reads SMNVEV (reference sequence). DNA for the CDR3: TGTGCCAGCAGTTTATGGGGGTGGGATACGCAGTATTTT. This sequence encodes CASSLWGWDTQYF.

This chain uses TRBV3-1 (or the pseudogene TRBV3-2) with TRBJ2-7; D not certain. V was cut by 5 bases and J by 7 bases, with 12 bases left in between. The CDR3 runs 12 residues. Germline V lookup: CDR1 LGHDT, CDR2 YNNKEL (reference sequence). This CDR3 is CASSTPGGEQYF. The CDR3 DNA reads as TGTGCCAGCAGCACACCGGGTGGTGAGCAGTACTTC.

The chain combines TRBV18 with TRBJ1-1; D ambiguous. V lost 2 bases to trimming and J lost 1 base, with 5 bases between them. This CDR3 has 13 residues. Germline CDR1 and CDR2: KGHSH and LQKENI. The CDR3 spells CASSPNENTEAFF. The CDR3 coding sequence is TGTGCCAGCTCACCAAACGAGAACACTGAAGCTTTCTTT.

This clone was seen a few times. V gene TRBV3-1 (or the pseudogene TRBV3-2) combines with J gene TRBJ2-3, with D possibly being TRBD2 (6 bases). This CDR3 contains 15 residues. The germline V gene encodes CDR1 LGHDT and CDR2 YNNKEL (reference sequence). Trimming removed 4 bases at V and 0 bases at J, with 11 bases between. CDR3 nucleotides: TGTGCCAGCAGCCCAACCGGGACTAGCACAGATACGCAGTATTTT. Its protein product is CASSPTGTSTDTQYF.

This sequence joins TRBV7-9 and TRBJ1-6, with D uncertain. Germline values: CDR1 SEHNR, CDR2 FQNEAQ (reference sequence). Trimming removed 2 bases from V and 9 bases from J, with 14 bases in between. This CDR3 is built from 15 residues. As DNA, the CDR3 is TGTGCCAGCAGCTTATTGGGCCCCGCGGGTTCACCCCTCCACTTT. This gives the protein CASSLLGPAGSPLHF.

The CDR3 DNA follows: TGTGCCAGCAGCTTGGTCGGGACAGGGGGGGACGAGCAGTACTTC. As protein: CASSLVGTGGDEQYF. This rearrangement joins TRBV5-6 to TRBJ2-7; 11 bases are shared with TRBD1. CDR3 length: 15 amino acids. Germline CDR1 SGHDT, CDR2 YYEEEE. Trimming at V came to 0 bases and at J to 5 bases, leaving 4 bases not matched to a gene.

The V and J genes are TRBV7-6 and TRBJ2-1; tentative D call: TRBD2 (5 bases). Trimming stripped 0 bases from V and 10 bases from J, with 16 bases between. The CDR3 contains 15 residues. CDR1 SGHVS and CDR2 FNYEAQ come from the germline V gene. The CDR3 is CASSLANRETEEQFF. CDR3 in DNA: TGTGCCAGCAGCTTAGCTAATAGGGAGACTGAAGAGCAGTTCTTC.

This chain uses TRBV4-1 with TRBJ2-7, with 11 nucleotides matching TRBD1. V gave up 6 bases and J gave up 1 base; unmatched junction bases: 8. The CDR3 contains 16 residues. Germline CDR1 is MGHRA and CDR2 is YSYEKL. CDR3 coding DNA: TGCGCCAGCAGTTTTGGGGGACAGGGGGGATCCTACGAGCAGTACTTC. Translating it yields CASSFGGQGGSYEQYF.

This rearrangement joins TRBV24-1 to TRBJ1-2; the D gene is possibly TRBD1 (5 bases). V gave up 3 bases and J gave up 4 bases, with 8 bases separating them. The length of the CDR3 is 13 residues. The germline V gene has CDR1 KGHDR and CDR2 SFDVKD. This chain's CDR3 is CATSDPGGYGYTF. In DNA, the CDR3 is TGTGCCACCAGTGATCCGGGGGGCTATGGCTACACCTTC.

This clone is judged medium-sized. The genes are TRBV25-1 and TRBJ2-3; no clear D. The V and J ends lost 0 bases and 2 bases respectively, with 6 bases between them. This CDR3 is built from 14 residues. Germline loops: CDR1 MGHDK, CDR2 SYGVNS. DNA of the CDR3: TGTGCCAGCAGTGAATACTCCTACACAGATACGCAGTATTTT. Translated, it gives CASSEYSYTDTQYF.

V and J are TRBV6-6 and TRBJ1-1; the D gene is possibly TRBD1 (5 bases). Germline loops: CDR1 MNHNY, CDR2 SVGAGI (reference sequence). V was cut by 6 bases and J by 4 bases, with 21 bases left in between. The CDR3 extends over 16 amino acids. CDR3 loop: CASRSGTVSFPTEAFF. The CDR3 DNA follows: TGTGCCAGCAGAAGCGGGACGGTGTCGTTTCCCACTGAAGCTTTCTTT.

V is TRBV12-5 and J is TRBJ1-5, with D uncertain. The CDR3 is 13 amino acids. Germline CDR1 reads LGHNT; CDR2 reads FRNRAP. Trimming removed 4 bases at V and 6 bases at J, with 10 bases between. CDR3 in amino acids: CASGSRQGQPQHF. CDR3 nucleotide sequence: TGTGCTAGTGGTTCTCGACAAGGTCAGCCCCAGCATTTT.

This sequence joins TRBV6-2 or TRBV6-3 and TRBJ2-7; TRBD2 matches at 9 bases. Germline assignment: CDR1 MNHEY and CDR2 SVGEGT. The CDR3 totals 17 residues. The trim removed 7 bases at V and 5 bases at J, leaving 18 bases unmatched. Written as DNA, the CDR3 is TGTGCCAGCACCCCTAACCCCGGGACTAGCATCGCAAACGAGCAGTACTTC. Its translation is CASTPNPGTSIANEQYF.

The CDR3: CASREQGRGYTF. The CDR3 nucleotides are TGTGCCAGCAGGGAACAGGGGCGAGGCTACACCTTC. The chain has TRBV2 and TRBJ1-2, with 7 positions matching TRBD1. This CDR3 comprises 12 residues. Germline V lookup: CDR1 SNHLY, CDR2 FYNNEI. V trimming: 6 bases; J trimming: 8 bases; junction bases outside the gene matches: 6.

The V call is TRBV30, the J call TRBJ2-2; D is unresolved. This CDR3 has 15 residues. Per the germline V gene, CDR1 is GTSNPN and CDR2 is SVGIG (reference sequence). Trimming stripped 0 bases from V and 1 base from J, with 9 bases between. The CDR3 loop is CAWSVLQLNTGELFF. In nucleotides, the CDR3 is TGTGCCTGGAGTGTACTCCAACTGAACACCGGGGAGCTGTTTTTT.

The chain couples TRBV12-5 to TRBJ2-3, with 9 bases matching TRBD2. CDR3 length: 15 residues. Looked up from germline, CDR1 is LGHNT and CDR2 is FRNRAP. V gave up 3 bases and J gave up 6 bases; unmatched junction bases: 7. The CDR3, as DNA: TGTGCTAGTGGTTTTAGGCGGGAGGGCCTGGATACGCAGTATTTT. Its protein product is CASGFRREGLDTQYF.